This T cell receptor (beta chain) appears in the sequencing data of a study of T cells in Graves' hyperthyroidism and ophthalmopathy. Study background: The blood sample was taken at first diagnosis, before treatment began.

From RNA transcripts, TCR beta CDR3 regions were amplified. First-round RT-PCR targeting the TCR CDR3 was performed with the HTBI primer set. TCRdb reprocessed the multiplex PCR reads via MiXCR and lists one record per CDR3 protein. The data contain 300,000 to 400,000 distinct CDR3 sequences, over 11% of them singletons. Aged 18 to 65, the patients had hyperthyroidism that was newly diagnosed and had lasted under 2 months. Germline V gives CDR1 MNHNS, CDR2 SASEGT. This CDR3 region has 14 residues. Trimming left V 5 bases short and J 7 bases short, with 15 bases between. The J gene is TRBJ2-1, the V gene TRBV6-1, with a possible D match to TRBD1 (5 bases). This TCR was sampled from a woman aged 55-70 years with Graves' hyperthyroidism. Sequences were obtained from blood. For the CDR3, the DNA is TGTGCCAGCAGTCTCTCAGCTAGACAGAATGAGCAGTTCTTC. Translated, it gives CASSLSARQNEQFF.